The 11 T cell receptor beta chains reported below all come from one sample, sequenced in a study of cytomegalovirus exposure and HLA in healthy donors. PCR used 60 Vbeta primers and 13 Jbeta primers. Data came from immunoSEQ multiplex PCR; TCRdb stores just in-frame clones and leaves some out. In the table there are over 150,000 clones, roughly 80% of which are singletons. Specimen: PBMCs. The receptors originated from a man aged 30 to 39 in good health and CMV-seropositive.

The sample holds a few counts of this clone. This chain uses TRBV4-1 with TRBJ2-5; 10 positions agree with TRBD1. The DNA matches TRBJ2-7 better at its end, which makes the J call doubtful. Germline V lookup: CDR1 MGHRA, CDR2 YSYEKL. The CDR3 consists of 14 residues. CDR3 loop: CASSQGQGTYEQYF. The CDR3 nucleotides are TGCGCCAGCAGCCAGGGACAGGGGACCTACGAGCAGTACTTC.

The rearrangement joins TRBV28 to TRBJ1-2; D is uncertain. The CDR3 runs 14 residues. V was trimmed by 1 base and J by 4 bases, leaving 10 bases between them. Germline lookup yields CDR1 MDHEN and CDR2 SYDVKM. The CDR3 DNA follows: TGTGCCAGCAGTTTATTAGGCCGGAGCTATGGCTACACCTTC. Translation: CASSLLGRSYGYTF.

This clone appeared a single time. The V call is TRBV27, the J call TRBJ2-5; TRBD2 might be the D (5 bases). With the DNA end fitting TRBJ2-7 better, the J assignment may be wrong. Germline values: CDR1 MNHEY, CDR2 SMNVEV (reference sequence). The CDR3 is 15 residues long. The CDR3 region is CASSRRAEAPYEQYF. Written as DNA, the CDR3 is TGTGCCAGCAGTAGGAGAGCGGAGGCCCCCTACGAGCAGTACTTC.

V gene TRBV7-9 combines with J gene TRBJ2-2, with unresolved D. The CDR3 is 14 residues long. V was cut by 8 bases and J by 3 bases, with 13 bases left in between. The germline V gene encodes CDR1 SEHNR and CDR2 FQNEAQ (reference sequence). This chain's CDR3 is CASELGLDTGELFF. Here the CDR3 DNA reads TGTGCCAGCGAACTTGGGCTTGACACCGGGGAGCTGTTTTTT.

This chain joins TRBV7-8 and TRBJ2-7, with 8 bases identical to TRBD1. The trim removed 7 bases at V and 0 bases at J, leaving 14 bases unmatched. The germline V gene has CDR1 SGHVS and CDR2 FQNEAQ. The CDR3 covers 17 residues. The CDR3 DNA follows: TGTGCCAGCACCCTAACCCTGGACAGGGATGTCTCCTACGAGCAGTACTTC. It translates to CASTLTLDRDVSYEQYF.

The rearrangement uses TRBV27 and TRBJ1-5, with D hard to call. Trimming took 6 bases from V and 6 from J, leaving 18 bases between them. CDR1 is MNHEY, CDR2 SMNVEV, per germline (reference sequence). This CDR3 is 15 amino acids long. In nucleotides, the CDR3 is TGTGCCAGCAGCTTTGGTGGGAGCGGAAGTCAGCCCCAGCATTTT. The encoded protein is CASSFGGSGSQPQHF.

This chain links TRBV18 with TRBJ2-7, with TRBD2 identical over 10 bases. Germline loops: CDR1 KGHSH, CDR2 LQKENI. The junction had 4 bases not matched to a gene; V was cut back by 3 bases and J by 2 bases. The CDR3 contains 15 residues. The chain's CDR3 is CASSPGSGGAYEQYF. The DNA for the CDR3 is TGTGCCAGCTCACCGGGGAGCGGGGGGGCCTACGAGCAGTACTTC. Using reference TRBV18 and TRBJ2-7 for the parts outside the CDR3, the full variable domain is NAGVMQNPRHLVRRRGQEARLRCSPMKGHSHVYWYRQLPEEGLKFMVYLQKENIIDESGMPKERFSAEFPKEGPSILRIQQVVRGDSAAYFCASSPGSGGAYEQYFGPGTRLTVT.

The rearrangement links TRBV6-6 to TRBJ1-1; TRBD1 matches at 9 bases. The ends lost 6 bases at V and 1 base at J; junction bases unmatched: 6. The CDR3 is made up of 15 amino acids. In germline, CDR1 is MNHNY, CDR2 SVGAGI (reference sequence). The CDR3 nucleotides are TGTGCCAGCAGGCCTACGACAGGGGGGAACACTGAAGCTTTCTTT. This translates into CASRPTTGGNTEAFF.

This rearrangement joins TRBV2 to TRBJ1-2; no clear D gene. The germline V and J ends were trimmed by 6 bases and 6 bases, with 5 bases remaining between them. There are 10 residues in the CDR3. The germline V gene has CDR1 SNHLY and CDR2 FYNNEI. The CDR3 bases are TGTGCCAGCAGGCGGGATGGCTACACCTTC. Translated, it gives CASRRDGYTF.

The chain couples TRBV19 to TRBJ2-4, with 11 bases matching TRBD1. Germline lookup yields CDR1 LNHDA and CDR2 SQIVND (reference sequence). The CDR3 length is 15 residues. With 1 base clipped from V and 6 bases from J, the junction kept 2 bases outside the gene matches. DNA of the CDR3: TGTGCCAGTAGTATAGGGGACAGGGGGGGAAACATTCAGTACTTC. It specifies CASSIGDRGGNIQYF.

V is TRBV5-1 and J is TRBJ2-7; D might be TRBD1 (5 bases). This CDR3 has 15 residues. Germline V gene sequence: CDR1 SGHRS, CDR2 YFSETQ. The V end lost 0 bases, the J end lost 6 bases, and 16 bases lay between the germline ends. The CDR3 spells CASSLEKGLTSEQYF. The CDR3 nucleotides read TGCGCCAGCAGCTTGGAGAAGGGGCTGACCTCCGAGCAGTACTTC. The whole variable domain, remainder taken from reference TRBV5-1 and TRBJ2-7, is KAGVTQTPRYLIKTRGQQVTLSCSPISGHRSVSWYQQTPGQGLQFLFEYFSETQRNKGNFPGRFSGRQFSNSRSEMNVSTLELGDSALYLCASSLEKGLTSEQYFGPGTRLTVT.